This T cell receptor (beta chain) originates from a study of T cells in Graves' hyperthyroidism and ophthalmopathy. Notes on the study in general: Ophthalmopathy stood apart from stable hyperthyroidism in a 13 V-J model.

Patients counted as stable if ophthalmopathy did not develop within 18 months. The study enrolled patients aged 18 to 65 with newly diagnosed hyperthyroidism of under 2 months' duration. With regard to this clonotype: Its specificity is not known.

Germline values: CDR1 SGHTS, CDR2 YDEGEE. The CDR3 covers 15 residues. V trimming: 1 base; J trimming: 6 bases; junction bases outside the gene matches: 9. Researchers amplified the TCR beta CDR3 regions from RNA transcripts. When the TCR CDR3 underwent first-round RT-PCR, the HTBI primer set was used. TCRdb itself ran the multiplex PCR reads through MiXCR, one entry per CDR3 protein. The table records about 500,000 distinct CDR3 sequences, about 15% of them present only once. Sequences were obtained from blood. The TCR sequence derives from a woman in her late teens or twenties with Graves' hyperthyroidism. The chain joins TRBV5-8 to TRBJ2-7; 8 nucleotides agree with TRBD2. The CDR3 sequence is CASSLNRGRRFEQYV. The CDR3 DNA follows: TGTGCCAGCAGCTTGAATCGCGGGAGGCGATTCGAGCAGTACGTC.